These T cell receptor beta chains were read from a single sample in a study of Tregs in tolerant kidney transplant recipients. Assay: immunoSEQ multiplex PCR; the TCRdb copy retains only in-frame clones and omits some. This sample has tens of thousands of clones, with under 95% found just once. The sequencing sample was made of Tregs from blood. The receptors come from a human donor in good health. Each CDR3 is given with its conserved first and last residue. A D gene is named only where the DNA matches it firmly. Rows may omit the clone size; those that give it use once, few, many or a size class.

V gene: TRBV18
clone size: .
D gene: .
J gene: TRBJ1-2
CDR3 protein: CASSYADSPIYGYTF
CDR3 DNA: TGTGCCAGCTCATACGCCGACAGTCCGATCTATGGCTACACCTTC

V gene: TRBV19
clone size: .
D gene: .
J gene: TRBJ2-7
CDR3 protein: CASSSRGLSSYEQYF
CDR3 DNA: TGTGCCAGTAGTAGCAGGGGTCTAAGTTCCTACGAGCAGTACTTC

V gene: TRBV30
clone size: .
D gene: .
J gene: TRBJ2-3
CDR3 protein: CAWSVPAQITQYF
CDR3 DNA: TGTGCCTGGAGTGTTCCAGCCCAGATAACGCAGTATTTT

V gene: TRBV2
clone size: .
D gene: .
J gene: TRBJ2-1
CDR3 protein: CASSERTAPLNNEQFF
CDR3 DNA: TGTGCCAGCAGTGAAAGGACAGCCCCGTTGAACAATGAGCAGTTCTTC

V gene: TRBV19
clone size: .
D gene: .
J gene: TRBJ1-2
CDR3 protein: CASSNPGTGSYGYTF
CDR3 DNA: TGTGCCAGTAGTAATCCCGGGACGGGTTCATATGGCTACACCTTC

V gene: TRBV5-4
clone size: .
D gene: TRBD2
J gene: TRBJ2-5
CDR3 protein: CASSSWQGGETQYF
CDR3 DNA: TGTGCCAGCAGCTCTTGGCAGGGAGGGGAGACCCAGTACTTC

V gene: TRBV6-5
clone size: .
D gene: .
J gene: TRBJ2-7
CDR3 protein: CASSRDRAGPYEQYF
CDR3 DNA: TGTGCCAGCAGCCGCGACAGGGCGGGGCCCTACGAGCAGTACTTC

V gene: TRBV5-1
clone size: .
D gene: .
J gene: TRBJ2-7
CDR3 protein: CASSLGGTSSYEQYF
CDR3 DNA: TGCGCCAGCAGCTTGGGGGGGACAAGTTCCTACGAGCAGTACTTC

V gene: TRBV18
clone size: .
D gene: .
J gene: TRBJ2-5
CDR3 protein: CASSPSRETQYF
CDR3 DNA: TGTGCCAGCTCCCCCTCCCGAGAGACCCAGTACTTC

V gene: TRBV7-8
clone size: .
D gene: TRBD2
J gene: TRBJ2-1
CDR3 protein: CASSLSVGGGDYNEQFF
CDR3 DNA: TGTGCCAGCAGCTTATCCGTGGGCGGGGGGGACTACAATGAGCAGTTCTTC

V gene: TRBV6-5
clone size: .
D gene: TRBD2
J gene: TRBJ2-4
CDR3 protein: CASSPREVAKNIQYF
CDR3 DNA: TGTGCCAGCAGCCCTCGGGAGGTGGCCAAAAACATTCAGTACTTC

V gene: TRBV9
clone size: .
D gene: .
J gene: TRBJ2-7
CDR3 protein: CASSVDPQHWQYF
CDR3 DNA: TGTGCCAGCAGCGTAGATCCTCAGCACTGGCAGTACTTC

V gene: TRBV10-3
clone size: .
D gene: .
J gene: TRBJ2-7
CDR3 protein: CAISPSRDGFYEQYF
CDR3 DNA: TGTGCCATCAGCCCCTCCCGGGACGGATTCTACGAGCAGTACTTC

V gene: TRBV27
clone size: .
D gene: .
J gene: TRBJ2-7
CDR3 protein: CASSLQRKSYEQYF
CDR3 DNA: TGTGCCAGCAGTTTACAGCGTAAATCCTACGAGCAGTACTTC

V gene: TRBV18
clone size: .
D gene: .
J gene: TRBJ2-5
CDR3 protein: CASSPRPPGSDSKETQYF
CDR3 DNA: TGTGCCAGCTCACCACGTCCCCCAGGGAGCGATTCCAAAGAGACCCAGTACTTC

V gene: TRBV7-9
clone size: .
D gene: .
J gene: TRBJ1-1
CDR3 protein: CASSQDSRQGEAFF
CDR3 DNA: TGTGCCAGCAGCCAAGACTCACGCCAAGGGGAAGCTTTCTTT

V gene: TRBV15
clone size: .
D gene: TRBD1
J gene: TRBJ1-4
CDR3 protein: CATSRDIRGRGEKLFF
CDR3 DNA: TGTGCCACCAGCAGAGATATTAGGGGGCGAGGGGAAAAACTGTTTTTT

V gene: TRBV19
clone size: .
D gene: TRBD2
J gene: TRBJ2-7
CDR3 protein: CASSITGTSGYEQYF
CDR3 DNA: TGTGCCAGTAGTATCACCGGGACTAGCGGCTACGAGCAGTACTTC

V gene: TRBV30
clone size: .
D gene: .
J gene: TRBJ1-5
CDR3 protein: CAWLLQIFDQPQHF
CDR3 DNA: TGTGCCTGGCTACTTCAGATCTTTGATCAGCCCCAGCATTTT

V gene: TRBV19
clone size: .
D gene: .
J gene: TRBJ1-2
CDR3 protein: CASSIYGRPRAGYTF
CDR3 DNA: TGTGCCAGTAGTATATACGGGCGACCCCGGGCTGGCTACACCTTC

V gene: TRBV30
clone size: .
D gene: .
J gene: TRBJ1-4
CDR3 protein: CAWTGSNEKLFF
CDR3 DNA: TGTGCCTGGACAGGGAGTAATGAAAAACTGTTTTTT

V gene: TRBV20-1
clone size: .
D gene: TRBD1
J gene: TRBJ2-5
CDR3 protein: CSARTGPNYF
CDR3 DNA: TGCAGTGCTCGGACAGGGCCGAACTACTTC

V gene: TRBV27
clone size: .
D gene: .
J gene: TRBJ1-1
CDR3 protein: CASSLRQQRLNTEAFF
CDR3 DNA: TGTGCCAGCAGTTTAAGGCAACAGCGATTGAACACTGAAGCTTTCTTT

V gene: TRBV30
clone size: .
D gene: .
J gene: TRBJ2-5
CDR3 protein: CAWSVGARGLETQYF
CDR3 DNA: TGTGCCTGGAGTGTAGGGGCTCGAGGGCTGGAGACCCAGTACTTC

V gene: TRBV27
clone size: .
D gene: TRBD2
J gene: TRBJ2-7
CDR3 protein: CASSPRRVAGGTYEQYF
CDR3 DNA: TGTGCCAGCAGTCCCCGAAGGGTAGCGGGGGGGACCTACGAGCAGTACTTC

V gene: TRBV5-6
clone size: .
D gene: .
J gene: TRBJ1-5
CDR3 protein: CASSLGPSGNQPQHF
CDR3 DNA: TGTGCCAGCAGCTTGGGACCTTCTGGCAATCAGCCCCAGCATTTT

V gene: TRBV2
clone size: .
D gene: TRBD1
J gene: TRBJ1-6
CDR3 protein: CASSRDRAFNSPLHF
CDR3 DNA: TGTGCCAGCAGTCGGGACAGGGCCTTTAATTCACCCCTCCACTTT

V gene: TRBV11-2
clone size: .
D gene: .
J gene: TRBJ1-2
CDR3 protein: CASSLVPPDYGYTF
CDR3 DNA: TGTGCCAGCAGCTTAGTCCCCCCCGACTATGGCTACACCTTC

V gene: TRBV6-5
clone size: .
D gene: .
J gene: TRBJ1-4
CDR3 protein: CASSLGGNEKLFF
CDR3 DNA: TGTGCCAGCTCATTGGGGGGAAATGAAAAACTGTTTTTT

V gene: TRBV19
clone size: .
D gene: TRBD1
J gene: TRBJ1-5
CDR3 protein: CASSSPDRGNQPQHF
CDR3 DNA: TGTGCCAGTTCTTCCCCGGACAGGGGCAATCAGCCCCAGCATTTT

V gene: TRBV21-1
clone size: .
D gene: .
J gene: TRBJ1-1
CDR3 protein: CASSDRRENTEAFF
CDR3 DNA: TGTGCCAGCAGCGACCGAAGAGAGAACACTGAAGCTTTCTTT

V gene: TRBV14
clone size: .
D gene: .
J gene: TRBJ2-1
CDR3 protein: CASSPFQTRKQFF
CDR3 DNA: TGTGCCAGCAGCCCCTTTCAGACAAGAAAGCAGTTCTTC

V gene: TRBV7-2
clone size: .
D gene: .
J gene: TRBJ2-4
CDR3 protein: CASSLRVGLAKNIQYF
CDR3 DNA: TGTGCCAGCAGCTTACGGGTGGGGTTAGCCAAAAACATTCAGTACTTC

V gene: TRBV9
clone size: .
D gene: TRBD2
J gene: TRBJ2-7
CDR3 protein: CASSVPGTSGRLYF
CDR3 DNA: TGTGCCAGCAGCGTTCCCGGGACTAGCGGGAGATTGTACTTC

V gene: TRBV19
clone size: .
D gene: .
J gene: TRBJ2-3
CDR3 protein: CASSSGPRGDTQYF
CDR3 DNA: TGTGCCAGTAGTTCGGGACCGCGTGGAGATACGCAGTATTTT

V gene: TRBV5-1
clone size: .
D gene: .
J gene: TRBJ2-3
CDR3 protein: CATKPGAGGKDTQYF
CDR3 DNA: TGCGCCACCAAACCGGGGGCAGGGGGTAAGGATACGCAGTATTTT

V gene: TRBV30
clone size: .
D gene: TRBD1
J gene: TRBJ1-4
CDR3 protein: CAWRETGGVEKLFF
CDR3 DNA: TGTGCCTGGAGGGAAACAGGGGGCGTTGAAAAACTGTTTTTT

V gene: TRBV4-1
clone size: .
D gene: .
J gene: TRBJ2-3
CDR3 protein: CASSQDRGTSTDTQYF
CDR3 DNA: TGCGCCAGCAGCCAAGATAGGGGCACTAGCACAGATACGCAGTATTTT

V gene: TRBV6-1
clone size: once
D gene: .
J gene: TRBJ2-5
CDR3 protein: CASSDGGHQETQYF
CDR3 DNA: TGTGCCAGCAGTGACGGCGGCCACCAAGAGACCCAGTACTTC

V gene: TRBV5-5
clone size: .
D gene: TRBD1
J gene: TRBJ1-2
CDR3 protein: CASSFGTGRNYGYTF
CDR3 DNA: TGTGCCAGCAGCTTTGGGACAGGGCGCAACTATGGCTACACCTTC

V gene: TRBV7-9
clone size: .
D gene: TRBD2
J gene: TRBJ2-1
CDR3 protein: CASSRGTSGRRDEQFF
CDR3 DNA: TGTGCCAGCAGCCGAGGGACTAGCGGGAGGCGGGATGAGCAGTTCTTC

V gene: TRBV9
clone size: .
D gene: .
J gene: TRBJ2-1
CDR3 protein: CASSVAGVNEQFF
CDR3 DNA: TGTGCCAGCAGCGTAGCGGGGGTCAATGAGCAGTTCTTC

V gene: TRBV2
clone size: .
D gene: .
J gene: TRBJ2-3
CDR3 protein: CASSPDGEMTDTQYF
CDR3 DNA: TGTGCCAGCAGCCCGGACGGGGAGATGACAGATACGCAGTATTTT

V gene: TRBV19
clone size: .
D gene: .
J gene: TRBJ2-1
CDR3 protein: CASRKGNFLYNEQFF
CDR3 DNA: TGTGCCAGTAGGAAAGGGAACTTTTTATACAATGAGCAGTTCTTC

V gene: TRBV7-8
clone size: .
D gene: .
J gene: TRBJ1-2
CDR3 protein: CASSLNNYGYTF
CDR3 DNA: TGTGCCAGCAGCTTAAACAACTACGGCTACACCTTC

V gene: TRBV9
clone size: .
D gene: .
J gene: TRBJ1-1
CDR3 protein: CASSMTGNTEAFF
CDR3 DNA: TGTGCCAGCAGCATGACAGGGAACACTGAAGCTTTCTTT

V gene: TRBV5-4
clone size: .
D gene: TRBD1
J gene: TRBJ2-7
CDR3 protein: CASSSAGWGQGYEQYF
CDR3 DNA: TGTGCCAGCAGCTCCGCAGGGTGGGGACAGGGCTACGAGCAGTACTTC

V gene: TRBV2
clone size: .
D gene: TRBD1
J gene: TRBJ2-7
CDR3 protein: CASSELDRGPYEQYF
CDR3 DNA: TGTGCCAGCAGTGAATTGGACAGGGGGCCCTACGAGCAGTACTTC

V gene: TRBV18
clone size: .
D gene: .
J gene: TRBJ2-6
CDR3 protein: CASSPGRAGANVLTF
CDR3 DNA: TGTGCCAGCTCACCGGGCAGGGCCGGGGCCAACGTCCTGACTTTC

V gene: TRBV2
clone size: .
D gene: .
J gene: TRBJ2-7
CDR3 protein: CASKGTGGTSYEQYF
CDR3 DNA: TGTGCCAGCAAGGGGACGGGCGGGACAAGCTACGAGCAGTACTTC

V gene: TRBV5-1
clone size: .
D gene: TRBD2
J gene: TRBJ2-1
CDR3 protein: CASSFFGLAGGNEQFF
CDR3 DNA: TGCGCCAGCAGCTTTTTTGGGCTAGCGGGAGGTAATGAGCAGTTCTTC

V gene: TRBV7-9
clone size: .
D gene: TRBD1
J gene: TRBJ1-1
CDR3 protein: CASSPGGGLSTEAFF
CDR3 DNA: TGTGCCAGCAGCCCAGGGGGGGGATTAAGCACTGAAGCTTTCTTT

V gene: TRBV12-5
clone size: .
D gene: .
J gene: TRBJ2-2
CDR3 protein: CASGLGTGELFF
CDR3 DNA: TGTGCTAGTGGTTTAGGGACCGGGGAGCTGTTTTTT